This entry lists 19 T cell receptor beta chains sequenced from one sample in a study of T cells in Graves' hyperthyroidism and ophthalmopathy. TCR beta CDR3 regions were amplified from RNA. First-round RT-PCR targeting the TCR CDR3 was performed with the HTBI primer set. MiXCR was run by TCRdb on the multiplex PCR reads, yielding one entry per CDR3 protein. The sample includes roughly 290,000 distinct CDR3 sequences, approximately 15% of them seen just once. Specimen: blood. These receptors were collected from a woman aged 55-75 years with Graves' ophthalmopathy.

This clonotype appeared a few times. The chain is built from TRBV27 and TRBJ2-2, with TRBD1 matching 8 bases. The trim removed 3 bases at V and 7 bases at J, leaving 1 base unmatched. The length of the CDR3 is 13 residues. Per the germline V gene, CDR1 is MNHEY and CDR2 is SMNVEV (reference sequence). Here the CDR3 reads CASSFGTGGELFF. The CDR3 DNA reads as TGTGCCAGCAGTTTCGGGACAGGCGGGGAGCTGTTTTTT.

This clonotype was seen only a few times. V gene TRBV20-1 combines with J gene TRBJ2-2, with D tentatively TRBD2 (7 bases). The V gene lost 6 bases and the J gene lost 3 bases, with 17 bases spanning the gap. The CDR3 has 15 amino acids. Germline-derived CDR1 and CDR2 are DFQATT and SNEGSKA (reference sequence). This chain's CDR3 is CSAWGAGVDTGELFF. The CDR3 nucleotides are TGCAGTGCCTGGGGGGCGGGAGTCGACACCGGGGAGCTGTTTTTT.

The V gene is TRBV25-1, the J gene TRBJ1-2; perhaps TRBD1 as D (5 bases). CDR1 is MGHDK and CDR2 is SYGVNS in the germline V gene. CDR3 size: 14 residues. Trimming removed 3 bases at V and 6 bases at J, with 14 bases between. The CDR3 reads CASSDRGLGDGYTF. CDR3 in DNA: TGTGCCAGCAGTGACCGGGGACTGGGCGATGGCTACACCTTC.

This clonotype was observed a few times. The gene calls are TRBV5-1 and TRBJ2-7; D remains ambiguous. The CDR3 has 12 amino acids. Germline V CDR1 and CDR2: SGHRS, YFSETQ. Between the trimmed V and J ends, which lost 2 bases and 5 bases, there was a span of 8 bases. The CDR3 DNA reads TGCGCCAGCAGCTTCAGTGCCAACGAGCAGTACTTC. As protein: CASSFSANEQYF.

V is TRBV19 and J is TRBJ1-1; D might be TRBD1 (5 bases). Germline CDR1 reads LNHDA; CDR2 reads SQIVND (reference sequence). The V and J ends lost 1 base and 4 bases respectively, with 10 bases between them. There are 14 residues in the CDR3. CDR3 nucleotides: TGTGCCAGTAGTATAGGGACGGGGGGCACTGAAGCTTTCTTT. It specifies CASSIGTGGTEAFF.

Ten or more counts support this clonotype. The genes are TRBV12-3 or TRBV12-4 and TRBJ2-1, with 12 bases lining up with TRBD2. The V segment lost 5 bases and the J segment 4 bases; nucleotides outside the gene matches: 6. The CDR3 is 16 amino acids. The chain's CDR3 is CASSKGLAGPYNEQFF. For the CDR3, the DNA is TGTGCCAGCAGTAAGGGACTAGCGGGCCCATACAATGAGCAGTTCTTC.

The chain joins TRBV6-1 to TRBJ1-5; no reliable D call. The V and J ends lost 8 bases and 2 bases respectively, with 10 bases between them. Germline CDR1 and CDR2: MNHNS and SASEGT. This CDR3 is 13 amino acids long. The CDR3 region has the DNA TGTGCCAGCTTCCTGAGGGGCAATCAGCCCCAGCATTTT. It encodes CASFLRGNQPQHF.

This clonotype was seen a handful of times. This chain uses TRBV28 with TRBJ1-5; possibly TRBD1 for D (5 bases). CDR3 size: 15 residues. V lost 3 bases, J lost 9 bases, and 18 bases lay in between. CDR1 and CDR2 (germline): MDHEN, SYDVKM. The CDR3 DNA sequence: TGTGCCAGCAGTTTCGGTGTTGGGCTGGGGCGGCCCCAGCATTTT. Protein: CASSFGVGLGRPQHF.

At least ten counts were recorded for this clonotype. CDR3 sequence reads: CASSGGHSVNYEQYF. The DNA for the CDR3 is TGTGCCAGCTCCGGGGGCCATTCTGTTAACTACGAGCAGTACTTC. The chain uses TRBV2 and TRBJ2-7, with D tentatively TRBD1 or TRBD2 (6 bases each). Per germline, CDR1 SNHLY and CDR2 FYNNEI. Between the trimmed V and J ends, which lost 8 bases and 3 bases, there was a span of 20 bases. The CDR3 has 15 amino acids.

This clonotype has more than one count but fewer than ten. The CDR3, as DNA: TGCGCCAGCAGCCCTCAGCCGGGACAGGCGGGAGGCTACACCTTC. Translated: CASSPQPGQAGGYTF. V is TRBV5-1 and J is TRBJ1-2; 8 bases match TRBD1. Germline trimming cut 4 bases from V and 8 bases from J; bases unmatched to any gene: 13. The germline CDR1 and CDR2 sequences are SGHRS and YFSETQ. The CDR3 is 15 residues long.

As concerns this clonotype: At one end the junction does not follow the germline gene, possibly because of a read error. This chain uses TRBV6-1 with TRBJ1-4, with 9 bases identical to TRBD1. CDR3 length equals 15 residues. Germline loops: CDR1 MNHNS, CDR2 SASEGT. The CDR3 bases are TGTGCCAGCAGTACGGGACAGGGCCATAATGAAAAACTGGTTTTT. Translation gives CASSTGQGHNEKLVF.

This clonotype was counted a few times. The rearrangement joins TRBV5-1 to TRBJ1-2; tentatively, D is TRBD1 (6 bases). The CDR3 has 14 residues. V dropped 0 bases and J dropped 5 bases, with 11 bases sitting between them. CDR1 is SGHRS, CDR2 YFSETQ, per germline. DNA for the CDR3: TGCGCCAGCAGCTTGGAGGGGGTTGTGTATGGCTACACCTTC. Residues: CASSLEGVVYGYTF.

This clonotype was observed a handful of times. The rearrangement joins TRBV10-2 to TRBJ1-5; a possible D gene is TRBD1 (6 bases). The CDR3 has 16 amino acids. The germline V gene has CDR1 WSHSY and CDR2 SAAADI. Trimming removed 2 bases from V and 6 bases from J, with 17 bases in between. CDR3 loop: CASSERGKGAGQPQHF. The CDR3 nucleotides read TGCGCCAGCAGTGAGAGGGGGAAGGGTGCAGGTCAGCCCCAGCATTTT.

This clonotype was recorded many times. The J gene is TRBJ2-3, the V gene TRBV2; the D gene is possibly TRBD1 (5 bases). CDR1 SNHLY and CDR2 FYNNEI come from the germline V gene. CDR3 length: 14 amino acids. V lost 6 bases to trimming and J lost 0 bases, with 10 bases between them. CDR3 residues: CASRVPGSTDTQYF. The CDR3 bases are TGTGCCAGCAGGGTTCCAGGGAGCACAGATACGCAGTATTTT.

This clonotype occurred many times. This sequence joins TRBV5-4 and TRBJ2-7; no reliable D call. The CDR3 consists of 14 residues. V was cut by 0 bases and J by 0 bases, with 7 bases left in between. Germline V gives CDR1 SGHNT, CDR2 YYREEE (reference sequence). The CDR3 region is CASSLDRFSYEQYF. CDR3 bases: TGTGCCAGCAGCTTGGACAGATTCTCCTACGAGCAGTACTTC.

This clonotype occurred many times. The chain links TRBV11-2 to TRBJ2-3; D gene unclear. CDR1 and CDR2 from the germline V gene are SGHAT and FQNNGV. The CDR3 length is 13 residues. Trimming shortened V by 3 bases and J by 4 bases, and 8 bases separated the two germline ends. The CDR3 coding sequence is TGTGCCAGCAGCTTCCTTATGGCAGATACGCAGTATTTT. As protein: CASSFLMADTQYF.

This clonotype was picked up many times. CDR3 nucleotide sequence: TGTGCCAGCAGCTTCGGAACCGGGACAGGCTACGAGCAGTACTTC. Translation gives CASSFGTGTGYEQYF. This sequence joins TRBV5-6 and TRBJ2-7; 8 bases agree with TRBD1. The germline V gene has CDR1 SGHDT and CDR2 YYEEEE. This CDR3 comprises 15 residues. The V gene end was trimmed by 2 bases and the J gene end by 3 bases; junction bases not matched to a gene: 7. The full variable domain, completed using reference TRBV5-6 and TRBJ2-7, is DAGVTQSPTHLIKTRGQQVTLRCSPKSGHDTVSWYQQALGQGPQFIFQYYEEEERQRGNFPDRFSGHQFPNYSSELNVNALLLGDSALYLCASSFGTGTGYEQYFGPGTRLTVT.

This clonotype was seen many times. The chain links TRBV3-1 to TRBJ2-1; a weak D match, TRBD2 (6 bases). V lost 4 bases to trimming and J lost 0 bases, with 13 bases between them. The germline CDR1 and CDR2 sequences are LGHDT and YNNKEL (reference sequence). The CDR3 length is 16 residues. CDR3 in amino acids: CASSPPSGFSYNEQFF. CDR3 DNA: TGTGCCAGCAGCCCCCCGAGCGGGTTCTCCTACAATGAGCAGTTCTTC.

This clonotype was detected many times. The CDR3 is CASSYDSDGELFF. The CDR3 DNA reads as TGTGCCAGCAGCTACGATTCGGACGGGGAGCTGTTTTTT. The chain couples TRBV7-3 to TRBJ2-2; D remains unclear. V was clipped by 4 bases and J by 7 bases, with 10 bases between them. The germline V gene encodes CDR1 SGHTA and CDR2 FQGTGA. CDR3 length equals 13 residues. Filled out from reference TRBV7-3 and TRBJ2-2, the complete variable domain reads GAGVSQTPSNKVTEKGKYVELRCDPISGHTALYWYRQSLGQGPEFLIYFQGTGAADDSGLPNDRFFAVRPEGSVSTLKIQRTERGDSAVYLCASSYDSDGELFFGEGSRLTVL.